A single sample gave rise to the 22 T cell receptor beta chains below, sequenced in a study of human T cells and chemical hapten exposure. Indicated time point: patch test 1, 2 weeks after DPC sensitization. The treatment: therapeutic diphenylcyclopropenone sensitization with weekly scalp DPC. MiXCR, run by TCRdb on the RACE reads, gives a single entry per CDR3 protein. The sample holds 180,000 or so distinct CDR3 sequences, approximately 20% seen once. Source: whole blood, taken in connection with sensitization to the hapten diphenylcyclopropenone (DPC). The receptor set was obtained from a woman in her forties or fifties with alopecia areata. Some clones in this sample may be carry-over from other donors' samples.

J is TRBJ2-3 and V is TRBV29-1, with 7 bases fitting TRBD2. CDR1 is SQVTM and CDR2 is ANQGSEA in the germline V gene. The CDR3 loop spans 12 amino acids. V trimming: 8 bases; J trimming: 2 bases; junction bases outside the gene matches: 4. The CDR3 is CSWEGVTDTQYF. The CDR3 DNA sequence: TGCAGCTGGGAGGGAGTCACAGATACGCAGTATTTT.

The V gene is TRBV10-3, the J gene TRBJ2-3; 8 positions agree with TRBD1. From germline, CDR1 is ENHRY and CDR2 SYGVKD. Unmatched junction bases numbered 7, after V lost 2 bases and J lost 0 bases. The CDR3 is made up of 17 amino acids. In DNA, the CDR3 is TGTGCCATCAGTGAGACCGCCGGGACAGGCAGCACAGATACGCAGTATTTT. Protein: CAISETAGTGSTDTQYF.

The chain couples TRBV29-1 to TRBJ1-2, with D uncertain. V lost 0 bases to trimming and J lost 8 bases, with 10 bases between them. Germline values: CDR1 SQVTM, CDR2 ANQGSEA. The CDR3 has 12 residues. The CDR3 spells CSVEESGEGYTF. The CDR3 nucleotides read TGCAGCGTTGAAGAAAGCGGTGAGGGCTACACCTTC.

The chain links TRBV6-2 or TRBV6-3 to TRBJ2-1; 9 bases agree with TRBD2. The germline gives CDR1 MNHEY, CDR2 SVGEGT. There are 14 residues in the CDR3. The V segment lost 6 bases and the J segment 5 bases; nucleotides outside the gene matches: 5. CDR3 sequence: CASRLAGVNNEQFF. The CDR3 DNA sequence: TGTGCCAGCAGATTAGCGGGAGTGAACAATGAGCAGTTCTTC.

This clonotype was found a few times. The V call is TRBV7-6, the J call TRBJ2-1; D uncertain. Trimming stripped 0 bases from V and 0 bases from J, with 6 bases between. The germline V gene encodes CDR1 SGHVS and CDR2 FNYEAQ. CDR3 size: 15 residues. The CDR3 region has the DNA TGTGCCAGCAGCTTAGCCCAGAGCTCCTACAATGAGCAGTTCTTC. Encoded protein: CASSLAQSSYNEQFF.

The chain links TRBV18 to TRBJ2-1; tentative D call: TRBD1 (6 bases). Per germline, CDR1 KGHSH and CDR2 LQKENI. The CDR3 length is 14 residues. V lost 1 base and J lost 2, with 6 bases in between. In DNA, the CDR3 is TGTGCCAGCTCACCACAGGGGGCCTACAATGAGCAGTTCTTC. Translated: CASSPQGAYNEQFF.

The CDR3 loop reads CASSPAAGNEQFF. DNA for the CDR3: TGTGCCAGCAGTCCCGCTGCTGGGAATGAGCAGTTCTTC. The gene calls are TRBV16 and TRBJ2-1, with D unclear. The V gene's germline CDR1 is KGHSY and CDR2 FQNENV. The CDR3 runs 13 residues. The V and J ends lost 6 bases and 7 bases respectively, with 13 bases between them.

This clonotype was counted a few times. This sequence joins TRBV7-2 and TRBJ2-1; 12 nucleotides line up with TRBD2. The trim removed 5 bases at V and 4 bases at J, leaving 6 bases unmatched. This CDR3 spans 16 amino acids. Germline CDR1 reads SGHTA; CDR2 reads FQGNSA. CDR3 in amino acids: CASSKLTSGGYNEQFF. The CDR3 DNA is TGTGCCAGCAGCAAATTGACTAGCGGGGGATACAATGAGCAGTTCTTC.

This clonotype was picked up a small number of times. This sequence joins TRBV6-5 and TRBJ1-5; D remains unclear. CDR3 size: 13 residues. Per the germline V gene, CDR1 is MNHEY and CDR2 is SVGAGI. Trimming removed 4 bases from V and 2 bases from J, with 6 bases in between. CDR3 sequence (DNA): TGTGCCAGCAGTTCTCGGGGCAATCAGCCCCAGCATTTT. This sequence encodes CASSSRGNQPQHF.

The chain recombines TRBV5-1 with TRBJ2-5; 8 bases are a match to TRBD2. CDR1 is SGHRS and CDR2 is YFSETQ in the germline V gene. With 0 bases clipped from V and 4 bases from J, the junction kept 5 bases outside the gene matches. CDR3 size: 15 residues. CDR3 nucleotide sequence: TGCGCCAGCAGCTTGGCCGGCGGGAGGAGAGAGACCCAGTACTTC. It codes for CASSLAGGRRETQYF.

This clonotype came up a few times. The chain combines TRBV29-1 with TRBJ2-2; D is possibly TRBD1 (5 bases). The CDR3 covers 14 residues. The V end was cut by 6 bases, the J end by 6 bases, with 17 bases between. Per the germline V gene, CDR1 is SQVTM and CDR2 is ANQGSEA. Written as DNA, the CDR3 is TGCAGCGTGTCGGCCAGGGAAAGCGCCGGGGAGCTGTTTTTT. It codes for CSVSARESAGELFF.

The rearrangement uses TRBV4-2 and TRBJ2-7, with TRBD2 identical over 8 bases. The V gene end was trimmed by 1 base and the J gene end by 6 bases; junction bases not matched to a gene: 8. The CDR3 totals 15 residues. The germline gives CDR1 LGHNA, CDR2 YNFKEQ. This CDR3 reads CASSQGDGRGGEQYF. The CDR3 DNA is TGTGCCAGCAGCCAAGGTGACGGGAGGGGAGGCGAGCAGTACTTC.

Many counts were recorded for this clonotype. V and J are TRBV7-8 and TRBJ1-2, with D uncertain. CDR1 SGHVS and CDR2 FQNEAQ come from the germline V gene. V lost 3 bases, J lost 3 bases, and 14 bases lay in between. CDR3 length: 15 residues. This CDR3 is CASSLERLGYYGYTF. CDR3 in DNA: TGTGCCAGCAGCTTGGAGCGGTTGGGGTACTATGGCTACACCTTC.

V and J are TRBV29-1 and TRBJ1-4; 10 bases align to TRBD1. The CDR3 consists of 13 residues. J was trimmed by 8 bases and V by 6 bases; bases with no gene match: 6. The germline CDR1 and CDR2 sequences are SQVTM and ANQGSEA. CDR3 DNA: TGCAGCGTCTCCGGGACAGGGGAAGAAAAACTGTTTTTT. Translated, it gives CSVSGTGEEKLFF.

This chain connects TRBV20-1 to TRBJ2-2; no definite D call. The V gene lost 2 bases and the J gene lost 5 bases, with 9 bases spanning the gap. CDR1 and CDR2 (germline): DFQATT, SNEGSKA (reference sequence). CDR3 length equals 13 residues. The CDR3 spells CSARNRATGELFF. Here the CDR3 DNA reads TGCAGTGCTAGAAACAGAGCAACCGGGGAGCTGTTTTTT.

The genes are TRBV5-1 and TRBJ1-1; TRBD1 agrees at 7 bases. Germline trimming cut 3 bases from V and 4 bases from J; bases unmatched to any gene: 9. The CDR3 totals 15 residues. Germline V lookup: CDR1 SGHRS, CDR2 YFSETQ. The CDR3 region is CASSSETGQGTEAFF. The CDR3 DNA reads TGCGCCAGCAGCTCCGAGACAGGGCAGGGCACTGAAGCTTTCTTT.

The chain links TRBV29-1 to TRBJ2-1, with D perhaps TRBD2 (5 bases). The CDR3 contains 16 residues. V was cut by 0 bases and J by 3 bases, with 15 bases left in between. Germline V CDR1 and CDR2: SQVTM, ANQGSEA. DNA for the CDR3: TGCAGCGTTGAAGATCGAAAGGCGGCGGGCTACAATGAGCAGTTCTTC. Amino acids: CSVEDRKAAGYNEQFF.

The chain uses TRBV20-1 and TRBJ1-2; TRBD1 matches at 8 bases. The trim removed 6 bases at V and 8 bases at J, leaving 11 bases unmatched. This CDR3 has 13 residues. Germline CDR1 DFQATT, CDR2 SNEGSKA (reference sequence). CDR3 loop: CSAYDRGGEGYTF. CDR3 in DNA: TGCAGTGCCTATGACAGGGGAGGAGAAGGCTACACCTTC.

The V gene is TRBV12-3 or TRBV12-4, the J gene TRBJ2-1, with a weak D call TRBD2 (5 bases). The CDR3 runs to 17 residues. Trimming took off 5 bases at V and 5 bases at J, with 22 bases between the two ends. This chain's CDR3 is CASSRPGRATDHNEQFF. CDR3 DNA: TGTGCCAGCAGTCGCCCTGGGCGGGCGACGGACCACAATGAGCAGTTCTTC.

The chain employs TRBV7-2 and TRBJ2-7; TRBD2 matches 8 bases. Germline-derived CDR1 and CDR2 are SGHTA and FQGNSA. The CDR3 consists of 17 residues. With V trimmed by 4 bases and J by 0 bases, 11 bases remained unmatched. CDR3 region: CASSSPAGLVFSYEQYF. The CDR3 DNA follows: TGTGCCAGCAGCTCACCAGCGGGACTAGTTTTCTCCTACGAGCAGTACTTC.

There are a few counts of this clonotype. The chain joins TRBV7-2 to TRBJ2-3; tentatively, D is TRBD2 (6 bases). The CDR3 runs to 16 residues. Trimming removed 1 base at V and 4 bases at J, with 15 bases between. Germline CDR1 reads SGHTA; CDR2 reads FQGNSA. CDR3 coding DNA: TGTGCCAGCAGCTTAGGGCCCTCCCCTAGCGCAGATACGCAGTATTTT. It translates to CASSLGPSPSADTQYF.

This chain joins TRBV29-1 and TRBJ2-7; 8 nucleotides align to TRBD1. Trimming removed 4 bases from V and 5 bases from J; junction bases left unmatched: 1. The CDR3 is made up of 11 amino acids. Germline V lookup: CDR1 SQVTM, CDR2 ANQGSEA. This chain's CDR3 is CSVGTGHEQYF. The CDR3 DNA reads TGCAGCGTTGGGACAGGGCACGAGCAGTACTTC.